Included here is one T cell receptor (beta chain) sequence, with context. Its antigen is not identified. This record belongs to a study of OX40 agonist ivuxolimab in advanced cancers. Points from the study as a whole: The average count of expanded clones was higher among CD8+ T cells than among CD4+.

TCRdb's table, derived via immunoSEQ multiplex PCR, lists solely in-frame clones and lacks some. The sample has 50,000 to 75,000 clones, around 79% seen once. The receptor's source is an adult with an advanced solid tumor such as melanoma, head and neck, liver or kidney cancer. This sample comprised CD4+ or CD8+ T cells sorted from blood, obtained in a trial of the OX40 agonist ivuxolimab.

CDR3 DNA: TGCGCCAGCAGCTTTGCCGGGGAGCTGTTTTTT. It encodes CASSFAGELFF. The chain links TRBV5-1 to TRBJ2-2; D is unresolved. The length of the CDR3 is 11 residues. Germline values: CDR1 SGHRS, CDR2 YFSETQ. V was trimmed by 2 bases and J by 6 bases, leaving 2 bases between them. The full variable domain, in which reference TRBV5-1 and TRBJ2-2 provide the parts outside the CDR3, is KAGVTQTPRYLIKTRGQQVTLSCSPISGHRSVSWYQQTPGQGLQFLFEYFSETQRNKGNFPGRFSGRQFSNSRSEMNVSTLELGDSALYLCASSFAGELFFGEGSRLTVL.